This T cell receptor (beta chain) was retrieved from a study of OX40 agonist ivuxolimab in advanced cancers. The overall study: A male proportion of approximately 83% was recorded, with mean age about 60 years and range about 23 to 90.

Some clones are missing from TCRdb's copy, which holds only in-frame ones; the method was immunoSEQ multiplex PCR. Among some 80,000 clones listed, 80% to 95% were seen once. General study results and limits: Specificity for antigen went undetermined in the expanded peripheral T cells.

A single count supports this clone. Its antigen remains unknown. The sequences come from CD4+ or CD8+ T cells sorted from blood, collected in a trial of the OX40 agonist ivuxolimab. The receptor comes from an adult with an advanced solid tumor such as melanoma, head and neck, liver or kidney cancer.

In nucleotides, the CDR3 is TGTGCCAGCAGCCTAAATACCCTGGGCTACGAGCAGTACTTC. Translated: CASSLNTLGYEQYF. The rearrangement uses TRBV11-1 and TRBJ2-7; no clear D gene. Germline CDR1 and CDR2: SGHAT and FQDESV (reference sequence). CDR3 length: 14 amino acids. V was pared by 5 bases and J by 3 bases, with 14 bases between.